The 23 T cell receptor beta chains reported below all come from one sample, sequenced in a study of T-cell memory formation after mild COVID-19. TCRdb processed the 5' RACE reads anew with MiXCR; each CDR3 protein has one entry. The sample carries some 120,000 distinct CDR3 sequences, about a sixth recorded once. The sample consisted of PBMCs or a T cell subset sorted from them (not recorded which). The receptors stem from a man aged 18 to 30 who had mild COVID-19 (a few samples of this study predate the infection). Cell type and time point are not known.

The rearrangement joins TRBV7-8 to TRBJ1-2; 9 bases agree with TRBD1. CDR1 is SGHVS and CDR2 is FQNEAQ in the germline V gene. The CDR3 sequence is 13 residues long. Trimming took 4 bases from V and 8 from J; bases not matched to a gene: 5. CDR3 residues: CASSSGDRDGYTF. The CDR3 coding sequence is TGTGCCAGCAGCTCAGGGGACAGGGACGGCTACACCTTC.

The rearrangement joins TRBV6-2 or TRBV6-3 to TRBJ2-1, with a possible D match to TRBD1 (6 bases). V was shortened by 11 bases and J by 7 bases, with 9 bases between the two germline ends. Germline V gene data show CDR1 as MNHEY and CDR2 as SVGEGT. The CDR3 is made up of 10 amino acids. CDR3 nucleotide sequence: TGTGCCTCCCAGGGGAATGAGCAGTTCTTC. Translated, it gives CASQGNEQFF.

J is TRBJ2-7 and V is TRBV7-2, with D possibly called TRBD1 or TRBD2 (6 bases each). CDR1 SGHTA and CDR2 FQGNSA come from the germline V gene. Between the trimmed V and J ends, which lost 5 bases and 6 bases, there was a span of 17 bases. The CDR3 extends over 14 amino acids. The CDR3 sequence: CASSAGHPTSEQYF. The CDR3 DNA sequence: TGTGCCAGCAGCGCGGGACACCCGACCTCCGAGCAGTACTTC.

This clonotype was detected only a few times. The chain's CDR3 is CSARKGGPGELFF. CDR3 in DNA: TGCAGTGCTAGGAAGGGGGGCCCCGGGGAGCTGTTTTTT. The chain carries TRBV20-1 and TRBJ2-2; D is possibly TRBD1 or TRBD2 (6 bases each). Trimming removed 3 bases at V and 6 bases at J, with 11 bases between. The CDR3 runs to 13 residues. Germline CDR1 DFQATT, CDR2 SNEGSKA (reference sequence).

In this sample, this clonotype turned up a few times. The chain combines TRBV12-3 or TRBV12-4 with TRBJ2-3; D remains unclear. CDR3 size: 14 residues. The V end lost 5 bases, the J end lost 4 bases, and 13 bases lay between the germline ends. The CDR3 protein is CASSPADISDTQYF. For the CDR3, the DNA is TGTGCCAGCAGTCCGGCAGATATCTCAGATACGCAGTATTTT.

The V gene is TRBV7-6, the J gene TRBJ1-2; unclear D gene. Per germline, CDR1 SGHVS and CDR2 FNYEAQ. The V end lost 5 bases, the J end lost 4 bases, and 11 bases lay between the germline ends. The CDR3 runs 13 residues. CDR3 region: CASSAAPGYGYTF. The CDR3 coding sequence is TGTGCCAGCAGCGCAGCGCCGGGCTATGGCTACACCTTC.

This clonotype was counted between two and nine times. The chain uses TRBV6-1 and TRBJ1-2, with 8 bases fitting TRBD1. The CDR3 totals 15 residues. The V and J ends lost 8 bases and 8 bases, in that order; junction bases with no gene match: 16. From germline, CDR1 is MNHNS and CDR2 SASEGT. CDR3 residues: CASVAQAGGASGYTF. DNA for the CDR3: TGTGCCAGCGTCGCTCAGGCAGGGGGCGCGTCCGGCTACACCTTC.

The J gene is TRBJ1-1, the V gene TRBV5-1, with D possibly being TRBD1 (5 bases). V lost 4 bases and J lost 11, with 18 bases in between. Germline V gene data show CDR1 as SGHRS and CDR2 as YFSETQ. The CDR3 totals 13 residues. The CDR3 region is CASSPAPGLGAFF. The CDR3 nucleotides are TGCGCCAGCAGCCCTGCCCCGGGACTAGGGGCTTTCTTT.

On this clonotype: A much larger clone is a single base away; this may be a read error. CDR3 region: CASRPAMRLTLHF. CDR3 sequence (DNA): TGTGCCAGCAGACCGGCCATGCGTCTGACCCTCCACTTT. The genes are TRBV6-2 or TRBV6-3 and TRBJ1-6; D unclear. The V gene lost 6 bases and the J gene lost 14 bases, with 17 bases spanning the gap. This CDR3 region has 13 residues. CDR1 and CDR2 (germline): MNHEY, SVGEGT.

Regarding this clonotype: The junction does not match germline at one end; this may be a read error. CDR3 sequence (DNA): TGTGCTAGCAGCTTACCGGGGAGAGGGGCTGAGCAGTTCTTC. Protein: CASSLPGRGAEQFF. This rearrangement joins TRBV7-7 to TRBJ2-1; D is possibly TRBD1 or TRBD2 (5 bases each). Germline CDR1 reads SSHAT; CDR2 reads FNYEAQ (reference sequence). CDR3 length: 14 residues.

This clonotype was observed a few times. V usage is TRBV27 and J usage is TRBJ2-3, with D maybe TRBD2 (6 bases). Germline CDR1 MNHEY, CDR2 SMNVEV (reference sequence). There are 16 residues in the CDR3. V was cut by 2 bases and J by 0 bases, with 12 bases left in between. CDR3 sequence reads: CASSLRRGLSTDTQYF. The CDR3, as DNA: TGTGCCAGCAGTTTAAGGAGGGGCCTAAGCACAGATACGCAGTATTTT.

The chain uses TRBV2 and TRBJ2-2, with D possibly being TRBD1 or TRBD2 (6 bases each). V was trimmed by 7 bases and J by 5 bases, leaving 14 bases between them. The CDR3 has 14 amino acids. The germline V gene encodes CDR1 SNHLY and CDR2 FYNNEI. The CDR3, as DNA: TGTGCCAGCACCGGACGGGGGCGTACCGGGGAGCTGTTTTTT. Amino acids: CASTGRGRTGELFF. Full variable domain (remainder filled in from reference TRBV2 and TRBJ2-2): EPEVTQTPSHQVTQMGQEVILRCVPISNHLYFYWYRQILGQKVEFLVSFYNNEISEKSEIFDDQFSVERPDGSNFTLKIRSTKLEDSAMYFCASTGRGRTGELFFGEGSRLTVL.

This clonotype was counted a few times. The chain carries TRBV14 and TRBJ2-1; D unresolved. V was trimmed by 0 bases and J by 7 bases, leaving 10 bases between them. This CDR3 contains 14 residues. CDR1 is SGHDN, CDR2 FVKESK, per germline. Here the CDR3 reads CASSQDWSGNEQFF. The CDR3 bases are TGTGCCAGCAGCCAAGATTGGTCCGGGAATGAGCAGTTCTTC.

The chain uses TRBV7-2 and TRBJ1-1; a possible D gene is TRBD1 (6 bases). In germline, CDR1 is SGHTA, CDR2 FQGNSA. The length of the CDR3 is 11 residues. Trimming removed 6 bases from V and 5 bases from J, with 7 bases in between. The CDR3 bases are TGTGCCAGCAGGAGGGGGACTGAAGCTTTCTTT. Encoded protein: CASRRGTEAFF. Complete variable domain (other parts from reference TRBV7-2 and TRBJ1-1): GAGVSQSPSNKVTEKGKDVELRCDPISGHTALYWYRQSLGQGLEFLIYFQGNSAPDKSGLPSDRFSAERTGGSVSTLTIQRTQQEDSAVYLCASRRGTEAFFGQGTRLTVV.

This clonotype occurred a few times. The J gene is TRBJ2-5, the V gene TRBV12-3 or TRBV12-4, with D tentatively TRBD1 (5 bases). There are 13 residues in the CDR3. Deletions cut 6 bases from V and 1 base from J, with 9 bases between. CDR3: CASRLQVQETQYF. CDR3 DNA sequence: TGTGCCAGCAGGTTACAGGTCCAAGAGACCCAGTACTTC.

The sample holds a few counts of this clonotype. This chain links TRBV9 with TRBJ2-7, with D perhaps being TRBD1 or TRBD2 (5 bases each). The germline V and J ends were trimmed by 4 bases and 6 bases, with 17 bases remaining between them. Germline-derived CDR1 and CDR2 are SGDLS and YYNGEE. CDR3 length: 14 amino acids. The CDR3 DNA follows: TGTGCCAGCAGCTTGGGACGGAGTTCCGTCGAGCAGTACTTC. It is translated as CASSLGRSSVEQYF.

This clonotype was detected only a few times. The V gene is TRBV20-1, the J gene TRBJ1-2; D gene unclear. The CDR3 has 14 residues. Germline CDR1 reads DFQATT; CDR2 reads SNEGSKA (reference sequence). With 3 bases removed from V and 4 bases from J, the gap between germline ends came to 15 bases. The CDR3 coding sequence is TGCAGTGCTAGCGTTGGCCGGCCCCGCTATGGCTACACCTTC. This codes for CSASVGRPRYGYTF.

This rearrangement joins TRBV5-1 to TRBJ2-6; TRBD1 matches at 10 bases. Germline CDR1 is SGHRS and CDR2 is YFSETQ. The CDR3 covers 16 residues. V trimming: 7 bases; J trimming: 4 bases; junction bases outside the gene matches: 8. CDR3 loop: CASGTGQGNGANVLTF. The CDR3 DNA reads as TGCGCCAGCGGAACGGGACAGGGGAACGGGGCCAACGTCCTGACTTTC.

This rearrangement joins TRBV29-1 to TRBJ1-5, with TRBD1 as a possible D gene (5 bases). The CDR3 has 12 residues. Germline-derived CDR1 and CDR2 are SQVTM and ANQGSEA. Trimming took 7 bases from V and 4 from J, leaving 11 bases between them. The CDR3 DNA is TGCAGCGCCGCAGACAGAAATCAGCCCCAGCATTTT. Translating it yields CSAADRNQPQHF.

This clonotype was counted only a few times. V gene TRBV6-6 combines with J gene TRBJ1-2, with D maybe TRBD1 (5 bases). The V end was cut by 8 bases, the J end by 2 bases, with 12 bases between. The CDR3 spans 13 residues. Germline CDR1 reads MNHNY; CDR2 reads SVGAGI (reference sequence). The CDR3 region is CASQSGGNYGYTF. Here the CDR3 DNA reads TGTGCCAGCCAGAGTGGGGGAAACTATGGCTACACCTTC.

This clonotype was seen many times. This chain links TRBV2 with TRBJ2-3, with D possibly TRBD2 on 5 matching bases. V lost 3 bases and J lost 0, with 7 bases in between. The CDR3 spans 14 residues. Germline V gene data show CDR1 as SNHLY and CDR2 as FYNNEI. The CDR3 spells CASSEGGSTDTQYF. CDR3 nucleotide sequence: TGTGCCAGCAGTGAGGGCGGGAGCACAGATACGCAGTATTTT.

This clonotype turned up a few times. The V call is TRBV7-8, the J call TRBJ2-3; possibly TRBD1 for D (6 bases). The CDR3 sequence is 14 residues long. The germline gives CDR1 SGHVS, CDR2 FQNEAQ. Trimming cost V 5 bases and J 2 bases, with 11 bases left between them. The CDR3 region is CASSMDSFTDTQYF. The CDR3 nucleotides are TGTGCCAGCAGCATGGACAGTTTCACAGATACGCAGTATTTT.

This clonotype was seen more than once but under ten times. The genes are TRBV7-8 and TRBJ2-5; 10 bases are shared with TRBD1. The trim removed 5 bases at V and 6 bases at J, leaving 6 bases unmatched. Germline V gene data show CDR1 as SGHVS and CDR2 as FQNEAQ. The CDR3 consists of 14 residues. The CDR3 DNA follows: TGTGCCAGCAGCCTGAGGGACAGGGGTAAGACCCAGTACTTC. Translated, it gives CASSLRDRGKTQYF.